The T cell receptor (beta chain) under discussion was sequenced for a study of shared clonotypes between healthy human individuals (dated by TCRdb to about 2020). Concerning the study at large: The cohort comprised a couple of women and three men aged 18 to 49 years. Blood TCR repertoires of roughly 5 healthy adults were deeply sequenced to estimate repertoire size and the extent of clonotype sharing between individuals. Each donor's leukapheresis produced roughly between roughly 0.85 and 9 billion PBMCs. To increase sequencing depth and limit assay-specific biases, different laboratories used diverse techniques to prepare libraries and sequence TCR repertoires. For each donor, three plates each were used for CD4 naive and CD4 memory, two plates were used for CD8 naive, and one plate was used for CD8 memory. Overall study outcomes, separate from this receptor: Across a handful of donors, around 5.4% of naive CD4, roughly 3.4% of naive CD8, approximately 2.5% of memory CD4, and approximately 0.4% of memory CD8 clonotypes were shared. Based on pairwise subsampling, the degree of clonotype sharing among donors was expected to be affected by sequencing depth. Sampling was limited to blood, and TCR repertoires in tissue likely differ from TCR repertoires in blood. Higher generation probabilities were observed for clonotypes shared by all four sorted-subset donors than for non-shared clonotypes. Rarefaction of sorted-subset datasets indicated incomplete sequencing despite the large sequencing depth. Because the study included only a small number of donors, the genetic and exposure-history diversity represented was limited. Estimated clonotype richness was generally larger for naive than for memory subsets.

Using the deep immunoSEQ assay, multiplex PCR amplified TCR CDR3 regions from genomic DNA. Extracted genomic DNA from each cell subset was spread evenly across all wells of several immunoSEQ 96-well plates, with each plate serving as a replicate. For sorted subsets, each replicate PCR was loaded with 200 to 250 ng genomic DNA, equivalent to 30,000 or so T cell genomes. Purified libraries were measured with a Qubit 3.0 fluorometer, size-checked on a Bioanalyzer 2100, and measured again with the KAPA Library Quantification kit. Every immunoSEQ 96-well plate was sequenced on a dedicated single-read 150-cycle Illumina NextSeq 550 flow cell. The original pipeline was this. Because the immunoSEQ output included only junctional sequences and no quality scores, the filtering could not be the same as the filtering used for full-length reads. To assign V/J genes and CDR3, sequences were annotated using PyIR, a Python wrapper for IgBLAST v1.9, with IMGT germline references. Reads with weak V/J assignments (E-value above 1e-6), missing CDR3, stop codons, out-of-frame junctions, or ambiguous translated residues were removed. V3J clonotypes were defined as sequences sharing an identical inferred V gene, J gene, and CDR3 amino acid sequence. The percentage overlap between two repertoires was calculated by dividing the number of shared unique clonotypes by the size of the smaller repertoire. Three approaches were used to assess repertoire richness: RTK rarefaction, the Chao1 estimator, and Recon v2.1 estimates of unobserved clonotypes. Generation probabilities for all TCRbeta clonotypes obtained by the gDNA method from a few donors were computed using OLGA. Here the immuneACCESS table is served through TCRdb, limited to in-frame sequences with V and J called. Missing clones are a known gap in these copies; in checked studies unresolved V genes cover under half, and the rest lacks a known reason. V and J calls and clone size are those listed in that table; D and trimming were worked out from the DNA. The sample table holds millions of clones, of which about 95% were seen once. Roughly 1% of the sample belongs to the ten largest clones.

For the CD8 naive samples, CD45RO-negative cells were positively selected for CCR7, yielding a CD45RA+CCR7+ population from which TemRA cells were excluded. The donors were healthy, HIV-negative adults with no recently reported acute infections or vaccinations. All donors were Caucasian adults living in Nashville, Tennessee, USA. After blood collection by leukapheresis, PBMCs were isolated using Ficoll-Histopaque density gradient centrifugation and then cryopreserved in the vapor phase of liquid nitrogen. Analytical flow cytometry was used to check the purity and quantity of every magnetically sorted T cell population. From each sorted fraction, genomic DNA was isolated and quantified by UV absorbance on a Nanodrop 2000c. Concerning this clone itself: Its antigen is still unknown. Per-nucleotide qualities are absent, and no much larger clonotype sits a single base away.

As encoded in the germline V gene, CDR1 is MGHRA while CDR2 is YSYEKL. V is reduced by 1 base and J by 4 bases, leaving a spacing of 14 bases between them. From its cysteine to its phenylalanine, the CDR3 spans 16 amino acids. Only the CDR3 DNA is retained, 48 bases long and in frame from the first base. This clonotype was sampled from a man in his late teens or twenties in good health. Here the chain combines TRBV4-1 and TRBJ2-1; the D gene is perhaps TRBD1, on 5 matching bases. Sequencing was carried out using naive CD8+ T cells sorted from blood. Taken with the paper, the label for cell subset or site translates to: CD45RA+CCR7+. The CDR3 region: CASSQVQGAEYNEQFF. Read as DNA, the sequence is TGCGCCAGCAGCCAAGTTCAAGGGGCCGAGTACAATGAGCAGTTCTTC.